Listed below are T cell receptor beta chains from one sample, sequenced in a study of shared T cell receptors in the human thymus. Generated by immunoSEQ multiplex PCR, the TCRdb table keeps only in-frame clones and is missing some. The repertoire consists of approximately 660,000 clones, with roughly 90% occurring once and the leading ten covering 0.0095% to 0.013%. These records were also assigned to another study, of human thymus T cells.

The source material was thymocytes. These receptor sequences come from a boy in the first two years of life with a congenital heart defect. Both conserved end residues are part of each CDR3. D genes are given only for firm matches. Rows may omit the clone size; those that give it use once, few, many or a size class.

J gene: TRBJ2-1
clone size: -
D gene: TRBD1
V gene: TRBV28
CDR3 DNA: TGTGCCAGCAGTCCAAGGGGACAGGGGGCGAGAACTGAGCAGTTCTTC
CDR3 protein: CASSPRGQGARTEQFF

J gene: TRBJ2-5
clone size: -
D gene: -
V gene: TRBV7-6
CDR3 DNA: TGTGCCAGCAGCTTGGAGGCGGGGCGCGAAGAGACCCAGTACTTC
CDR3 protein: CASSLEAGREETQYF

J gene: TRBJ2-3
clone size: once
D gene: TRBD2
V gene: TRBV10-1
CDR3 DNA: TGCGCCAGCCTCCCAGCGGGAACCACCCCAGATACGCAGTATTTT
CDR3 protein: CASLPAGTTPDTQYF

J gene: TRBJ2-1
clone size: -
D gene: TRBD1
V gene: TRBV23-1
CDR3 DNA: TGCGCCAGCAGTCAATCGGCCGGGACAGGGTCGGACGAGCAGTTCTTC
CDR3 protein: CASSQSAGTGSDEQFF

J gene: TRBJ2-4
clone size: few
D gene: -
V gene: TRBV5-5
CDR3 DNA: TGTGCCAGCACCTCTCTGGGGCACCCGACCAAAAACATTCAGTACTTC
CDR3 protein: CASTSLGHPTKNIQYF

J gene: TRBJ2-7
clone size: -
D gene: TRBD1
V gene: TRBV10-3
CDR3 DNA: TGTGCCATCACCCCCGGGACAGGGGCGGGCGAGCAGTACTTC
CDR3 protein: CAITPGTGAGEQYF

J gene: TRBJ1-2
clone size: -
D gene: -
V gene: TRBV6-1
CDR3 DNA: TGTGCCAGCAGTAGACAGTCGATCGGATATGGCTACACCTTC
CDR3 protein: CASSRQSIGYGYTF

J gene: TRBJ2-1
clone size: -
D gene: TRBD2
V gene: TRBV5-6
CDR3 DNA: TGTGCCAGCGGCTCCCTGGGACTAGAAGACAATGAGCAGTTCTTC
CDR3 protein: CASGSLGLEDNEQFF

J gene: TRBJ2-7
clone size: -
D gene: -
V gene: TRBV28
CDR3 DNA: TGTGCCAGCAGTTTCCCTAACAGGGGGAGGGTCTGGTACGAGCAGTACTTC
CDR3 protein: CASSFPNRGRVWYEQYF

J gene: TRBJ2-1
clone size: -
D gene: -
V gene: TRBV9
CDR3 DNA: TGTGCCAGCAGCCTTAGGGGCCTAGGCAATGAGCAGTTCTTC
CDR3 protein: CASSLRGLGNEQFF

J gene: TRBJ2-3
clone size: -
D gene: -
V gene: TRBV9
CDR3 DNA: TGTGCCAGCAGCGTAGAGGCTAGCGTGAAACGAGATACGCAGTATTTT
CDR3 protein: CASSVEASVKRDTQYF

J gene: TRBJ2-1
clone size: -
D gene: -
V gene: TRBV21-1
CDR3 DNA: TGTGCCAGACCTCGACAGGCAAAGTTCTTC
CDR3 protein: CARPRQAKFF

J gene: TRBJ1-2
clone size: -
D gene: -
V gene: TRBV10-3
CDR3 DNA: TGTGCCATCAGTGAGGCACCAACAGGGTACCTTAATAGCTACACCTTC
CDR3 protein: CAISEAPTGYLNSYTF

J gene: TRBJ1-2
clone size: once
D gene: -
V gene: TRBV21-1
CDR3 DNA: TGTGCCAGCAGCAAAGGGCGGCGGATCGTTAACTATGGCTACACCTTC
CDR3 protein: CASSKGRRIVNYGYTF

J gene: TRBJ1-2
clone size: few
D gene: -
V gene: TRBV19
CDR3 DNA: TGTGCCAGTAGTATAGACAGGTGGAACTATGGCTACACCTTC
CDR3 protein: CASSIDRWNYGYTF

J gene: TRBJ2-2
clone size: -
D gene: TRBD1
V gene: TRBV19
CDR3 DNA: TGTGCCAGTAGTTCCCGGACAGGGGGCGGGACCGGGGAGCTGTTTTTT
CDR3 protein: CASSSRTGGGTGELFF

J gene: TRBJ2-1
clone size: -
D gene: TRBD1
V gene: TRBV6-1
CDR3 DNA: TGTGCCGGTCAGGGGGCTGGGGAGCAGTTCTTC
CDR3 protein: CAGQGAGEQFF

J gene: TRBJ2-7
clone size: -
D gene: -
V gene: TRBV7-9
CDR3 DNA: TGTGCCAGCAGCTTAGGTCTCCGGGAGCGCGCCCGCGAGCAGTACTTC
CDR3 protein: CASSLGLRERAREQYF

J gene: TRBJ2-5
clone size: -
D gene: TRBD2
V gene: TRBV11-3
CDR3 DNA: TGTGCCAGCAGCTTAGCGAGAGCGGGAGGTGGAGAGACCCAGTACTTC
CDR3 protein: CASSLARAGGGETQYF

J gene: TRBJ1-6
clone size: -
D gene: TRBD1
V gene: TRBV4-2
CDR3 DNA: TGTGCCAGCAGCCAGGGGGACAGGGGCTGGAGCGGTTGGAATTCACCCCTCCACTTT
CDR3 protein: CASSQGDRGWSGWNSPLHF

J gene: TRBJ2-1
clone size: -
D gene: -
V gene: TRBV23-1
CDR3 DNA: TGCGCCAGCAGTCAATCAAAGGGGCCTTCCTACAATGAGCAGTTCTTC
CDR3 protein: CASSQSKGPSYNEQFF

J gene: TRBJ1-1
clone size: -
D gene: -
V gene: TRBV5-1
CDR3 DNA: TGCGCCAGCAGCTTGCTCAGGGAAAGCACTGAAGCTTTCTTT
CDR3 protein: CASSLLRESTEAFF

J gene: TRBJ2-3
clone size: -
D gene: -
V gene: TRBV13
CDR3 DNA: TGTGCCAGCAGCTTAGAAAGTCGGTCCTACACAGATACGCAGTATTTT
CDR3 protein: CASSLESRSYTDTQYF

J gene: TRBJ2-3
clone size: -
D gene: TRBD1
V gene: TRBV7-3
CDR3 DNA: TGTGCCAGCAGCACCAGAGGGGGCCACACAGATACGCAGTATTTT
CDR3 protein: CASSTRGGHTDTQYF

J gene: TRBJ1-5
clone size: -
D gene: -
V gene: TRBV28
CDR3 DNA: TGTGCCAGCAGTTTTCAGGGAAGCAATCAGCCCCAGCATTTT
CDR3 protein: CASSFQGSNQPQHF

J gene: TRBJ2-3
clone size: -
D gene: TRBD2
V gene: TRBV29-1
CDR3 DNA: TGCAGCGTCGACCCACCGGGACTAGCGGGCCCTGGTACGCAGTATTTT
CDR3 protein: CSVDPPGLAGPGTQYF

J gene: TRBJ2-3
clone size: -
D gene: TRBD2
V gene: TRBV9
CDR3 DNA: TGTGCCAGCAGCGTAGACCTAGCGGGAGACACAGATACGCAGTATTTT
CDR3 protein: CASSVDLAGDTDTQYF

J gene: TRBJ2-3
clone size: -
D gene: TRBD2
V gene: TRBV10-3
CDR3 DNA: TGTGCCATCAGCGAAGGCAGACCGACTAGCGGCACAGATACGCAGTATTTT
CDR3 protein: CAISEGRPTSGTDTQYF

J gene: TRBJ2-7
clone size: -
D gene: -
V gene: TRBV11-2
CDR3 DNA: TGTGCCAGCAGCTTAAAAGGGCGGGATGGCGAGCAGTACTTC
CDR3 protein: CASSLKGRDGEQYF

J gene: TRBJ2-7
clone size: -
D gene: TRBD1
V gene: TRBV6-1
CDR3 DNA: TGTGCCAGCAGTGAAGCTTATGGACAGGGGGTCTACGAGCAGTACTTC
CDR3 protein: CASSEAYGQGVYEQYF

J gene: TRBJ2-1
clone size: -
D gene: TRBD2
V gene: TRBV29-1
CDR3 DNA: TGCAGCGTCGAGGTCCTAGCGGGAGGGCCGTTCGGTGAGCAGTTCTTC
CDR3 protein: CSVEVLAGGPFGEQFF

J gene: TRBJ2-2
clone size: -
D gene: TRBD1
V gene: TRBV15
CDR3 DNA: TGTGCCACCAGCAGTTCCGGGACAGGGAACACCGGGGAGCTGTTTTTT
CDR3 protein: CATSSSGTGNTGELFF

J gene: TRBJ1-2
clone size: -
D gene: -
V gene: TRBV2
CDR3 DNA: TGTGCCAGCAGGAGCTACCTCTATGGCTACACCTTC
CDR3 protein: CASRSYLYGYTF

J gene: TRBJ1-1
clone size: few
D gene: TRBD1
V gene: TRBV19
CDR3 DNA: TGTGCCAGTAAGGGCGGAGACAGGGCCACTGAAGCTTTCTTT
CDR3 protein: CASKGGDRATEAFF

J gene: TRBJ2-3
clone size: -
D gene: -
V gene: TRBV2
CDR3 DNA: TGTGCCAGCAGTGAATGGGCAGACGCTAGCACAGATACGCAGTATTTT
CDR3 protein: CASSEWADASTDTQYF

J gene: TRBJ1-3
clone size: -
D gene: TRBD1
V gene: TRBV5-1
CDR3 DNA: TGCGCCAGCAGCCGGGGGACAGGGACGTCTGGAAACACCATATATTTT
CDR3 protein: CASSRGTGTSGNTIYF

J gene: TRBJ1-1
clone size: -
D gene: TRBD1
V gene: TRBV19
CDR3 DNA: TGTGCCACCTTCGGGACAGGTCACCGAAAAGCTTTCTTT
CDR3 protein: CATFGTGHRKAFF

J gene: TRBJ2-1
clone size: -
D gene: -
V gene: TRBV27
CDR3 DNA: TGTGCCAGCACCTTGGGGCTAGTCGCCTACAATGAGCAGTTCTTC
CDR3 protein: CASTLGLVAYNEQFF

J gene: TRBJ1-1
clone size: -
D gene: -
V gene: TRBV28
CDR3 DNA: TGTGCCAGCAGTTTATTGGGGGGGGCGGGGACTGAAGCTTTCTTT
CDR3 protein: CASSLLGGAGTEAFF

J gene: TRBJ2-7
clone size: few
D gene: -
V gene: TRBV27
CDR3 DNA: TGTGCCAGCAGTTTGGAGGGTCTTGACTCCTACGAGCAGTACTTC
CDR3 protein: CASSLEGLDSYEQYF

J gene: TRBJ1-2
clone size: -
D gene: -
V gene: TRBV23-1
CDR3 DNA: TGCGCCAGCAGTCACGGACAGAGCCTCCCTAGTGGCTACACCTTC
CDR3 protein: CASSHGQSLPSGYTF

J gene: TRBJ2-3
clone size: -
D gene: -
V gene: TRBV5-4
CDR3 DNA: TGTGCCAGCAGCCCTTCCACAGATACGCAGTATTTT
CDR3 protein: CASSPSTDTQYF

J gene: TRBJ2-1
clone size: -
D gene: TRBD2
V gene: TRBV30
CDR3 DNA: TGTGCCTGGACCCCGGGACTAGCGGGAGGGCTCGATGAGCAGTTCTTC
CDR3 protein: CAWTPGLAGGLDEQFF

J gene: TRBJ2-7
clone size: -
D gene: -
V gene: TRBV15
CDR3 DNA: TGTGCCACCAGCAGAGATTGGGACATCTTCTACGAGCAGTACTTC
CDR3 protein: CATSRDWDIFYEQYF

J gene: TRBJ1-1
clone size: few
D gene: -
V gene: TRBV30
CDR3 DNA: TGTGCCTGGTTGGTCGGCACTGAAGCTTTCTTT
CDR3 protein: CAWLVGTEAFF

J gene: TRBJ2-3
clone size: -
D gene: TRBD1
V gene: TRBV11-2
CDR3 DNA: TGTGCCAGCAGCTTACCGAGGGGACAGGACTCCCGCAAAGATACGCAGTATTTT
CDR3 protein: CASSLPRGQDSRKDTQYF

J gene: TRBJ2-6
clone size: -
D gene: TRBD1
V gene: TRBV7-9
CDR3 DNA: TGTGCCAGCAGCTCCTCGACAGGGAATAGGTCTGGGGCCAACGTCCTGACTTTC
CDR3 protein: CASSSSTGNRSGANVLTF

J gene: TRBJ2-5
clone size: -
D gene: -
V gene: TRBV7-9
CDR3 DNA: TGTGCCAGCAGCGAGACAGGTTTGAGGCAAGAGACCCAGTACTTC
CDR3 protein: CASSETGLRQETQYF

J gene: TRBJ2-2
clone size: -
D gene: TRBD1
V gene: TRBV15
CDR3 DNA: TGTGCCACCGGAAGCCAGGGGGCCCCCCCCGGGGAGCTGTTTTTT
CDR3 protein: CATGSQGAPPGELFF

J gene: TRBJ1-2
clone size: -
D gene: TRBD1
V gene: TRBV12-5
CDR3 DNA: TGTGCTAGTGGTTCCCGAGGGACAGGGGAAGGCTACACCTTC
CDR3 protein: CASGSRGTGEGYTF